This T cell receptor (beta chain) came from a study of blood T cell repertoires in COVID-19. Study in general: Samples taken during acute and convalescent COVID-19 were collected in the United States, Italy and Spain. Sample material is recorded as cDNA or gDNA derived from T cells, B-cell-depleted T cells, or PBMCs.

The CDR3 is 14 amino acids. Germline CDR1 is SGHNT and CDR2 is YYREEE (reference sequence). After removal of 4 bases from V and 2 bases from J, the junction contained 4 bases not matched to a gene. This clone was detected a few times. Under the authors' procedure: Estimated nucleated cell counts came from reference gene primer amplification. TCRdb's copy holds only in-frame clones and misses some; the assay was immunoSEQ multiplex PCR. D and trimming were read from the DNA, whereas the V and J calls and clone size are those reported in that table. The profile shows about 130,000 clones, 84% of them singletons.

This TCR was recovered from a man in his sixties with acute or convalescent COVID-19. The sequencing sample was made of peripheral blood. The rearrangement joins TRBV5-4 to TRBJ2-3, with TRBD1 matching over 7 bases. DNA for the CDR3: TGTGCCAGCAGCGGGGGACAGATCACAGATACGCAGTATTTT. Translation: CASSGGQITDTQYF. The full variable domain, with the rest looked up from reference TRBV5-4 and TRBJ2-3, is ETGVTQSPTHLIKTRGQQVTLRCSSQSGHNTVSWYQQALGQGPQFIFQYYREEENGRGNFPPRFSGLQFPNYSSELNVNALELDDSALYLCASSGGQITDTQYFGPGTRLTVL.